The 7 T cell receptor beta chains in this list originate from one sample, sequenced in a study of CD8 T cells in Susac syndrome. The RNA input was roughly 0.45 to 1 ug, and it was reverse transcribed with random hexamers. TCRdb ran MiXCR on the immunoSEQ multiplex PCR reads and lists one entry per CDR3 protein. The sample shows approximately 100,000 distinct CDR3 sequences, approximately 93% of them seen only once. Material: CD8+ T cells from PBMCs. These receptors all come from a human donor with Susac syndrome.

Written as DNA, the CDR3 is TGTGCCAGCAGTGACAGGGGCCATTCACCCCTCCACTTT. Translating it yields CASSDRGHSPLHF. The chain has TRBV25-1 and TRBJ1-6, with D perhaps TRBD1 (6 bases). Deletions cut 3 bases from V and 8 bases from J, with 8 bases between. CDR3 size: 13 residues. Germline CDR1 MGHDK, CDR2 SYGVNS.

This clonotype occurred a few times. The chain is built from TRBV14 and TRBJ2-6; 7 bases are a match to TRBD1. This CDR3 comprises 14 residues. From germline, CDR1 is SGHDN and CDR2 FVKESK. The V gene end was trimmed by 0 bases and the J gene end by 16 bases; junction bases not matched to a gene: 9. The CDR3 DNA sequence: TGTGCCAGCAGCCAAGATCTCGACAGGGAAGGACTGACTTTC. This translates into CASSQDLDREGLTF.

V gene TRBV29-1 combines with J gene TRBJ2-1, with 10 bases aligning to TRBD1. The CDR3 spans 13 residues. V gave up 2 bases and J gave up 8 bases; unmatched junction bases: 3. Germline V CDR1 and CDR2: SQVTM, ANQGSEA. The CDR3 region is CSVEWDRGDEQFF. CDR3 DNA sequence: TGCAGCGTTGAATGGGACAGGGGCGATGAGCAGTTCTTC.

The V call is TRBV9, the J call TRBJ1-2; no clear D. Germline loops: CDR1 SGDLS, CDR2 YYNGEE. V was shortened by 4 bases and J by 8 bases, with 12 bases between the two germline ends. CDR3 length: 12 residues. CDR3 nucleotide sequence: TGTGCCAGCAGCTCACGTGGAACGGGCTACACCTTC. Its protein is CASSSRGTGYTF. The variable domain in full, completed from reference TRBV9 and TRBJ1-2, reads DSGVTQTPKHLITATGQRVTLRCSPRSGDLSVYWYQQSLDQGLQFLIQYYNGEERAKGNILERFSAQQFPDLHSELNLSSLELGDSALYFCASSSRGTGYTFGSGTRLTVV.

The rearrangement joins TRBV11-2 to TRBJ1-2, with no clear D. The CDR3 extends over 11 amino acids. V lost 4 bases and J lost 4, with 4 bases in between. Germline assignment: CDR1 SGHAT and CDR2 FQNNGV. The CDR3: CASSSSYGYTF. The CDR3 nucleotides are TGTGCCAGCAGCTCCTCCTATGGCTACACCTTC.

The CDR3 DNA follows: TGTGCTAGTGGCCCAAGGGGGGCTCAAGAGACCCAGTACTTC. It specifies CASGPRGAQETQYF. This rearrangement joins TRBV12-5 to TRBJ2-5; D possibly uses TRBD1 or TRBD2 (6 bases each). Between the trimmed V and J ends, which lost 6 bases and 2 bases, there was a span of 13 bases. This CDR3 has 14 amino acids. In germline, CDR1 is LGHNT, CDR2 FRNRAP.

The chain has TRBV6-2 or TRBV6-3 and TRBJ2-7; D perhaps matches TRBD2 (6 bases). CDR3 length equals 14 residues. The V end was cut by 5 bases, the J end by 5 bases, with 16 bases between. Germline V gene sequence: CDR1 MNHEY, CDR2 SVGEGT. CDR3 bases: TGTGCCAGCAGTATCGGGGGACCCGCCGACGAGCAGTACTTC. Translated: CASSIGGPADEQYF.